This record concerns one T cell receptor (beta chain) sequence. Its antigen is still unknown. These data come from a study of a mutant IDH1 vaccine in newly diagnosed glioma. Across the study: Treated patients were around 60% male, roughly 38% female, mean age approximately 40 years.

The sample's time point: baseline, week 1 (first vaccination visit). Indicated treatment: pre-vaccination baseline after standard-of-care therapy. Donors had new WHO grade 3 or 4 IDH1-mutant, ATRX-lost astrocytomas. Findings and limits, study-wide: In around 93% of patients, immune responses induced by the vaccine occurred. It seemed that pseudoprogression was not linked to changes in the top peripheral T cell clonotypes.

The table came from immunoSEQ multiplex PCR; TCRdb's copy has only in-frame clones and leaves some out. The repertoire holds about 59,000 clones, 91% seen once, with over 2.5% in the top ten. The sequence was obtained from a man aged 45-60 years with glioma. The source was PBMCs, collected from a glioma patient treated with radiotherapy, temozolomide or both.

In DNA, the CDR3 is TGCGCCAGCAGCTTGGGCGGCCAAGAGACCCAGTACTTC. Protein: CASSLGGQETQYF. The V and J genes are TRBV5-1 and TRBJ2-5; D ambiguous. The CDR3 runs to 13 residues. Trimming removed 0 bases from V and 1 base from J, with 4 bases in between. CDR1 SGHRS and CDR2 YFSETQ come from the germline V gene.